A single sample gave rise to the 17 T cell receptor beta chains below, sequenced in a study of T cells after yellow fever vaccination. TCRdb itself ran the 5' RACE reads through MiXCR, one entry per CDR3 protein. The table has 27,000 or so distinct CDR3 sequences, about 4.4% seen once; the top ten hold less than 55%. The starting material was CD8+ T cells sorted from PBMCs, obtained 5 days after the yellow fever booster vaccination. The receptor source for this set is a man aged 25-45 years who received the YFV17D yellow fever vaccine.

This clonotype was seen ten or more times. The V gene is TRBV3-1, the J gene TRBJ2-2; possibly TRBD1 or TRBD2 for D (5 bases each). The V gene's germline CDR1 is LGHDT and CDR2 YNNKEL (reference sequence). This CDR3 has 16 residues. The V and J ends lost 0 bases and 4 bases respectively, with 12 bases between them. CDR3 residues: CASSQDRDGGTGELFF. The DNA for the CDR3 is TGTGCCAGCAGCCAAGACAGGGACGGCGGCACCGGGGAGCTGTTTTTT.

About this clonotype: This could be a read error, since a much larger clone is one nucleotide away. The chain is built from TRBV18 and TRBJ2-1; 10 positions match TRBD2. The CDR3 length is 15 residues. CDR1 is KGHSH, CDR2 LQKENI, per germline. CDR3 amino acids: CTSSPRTSGYNEQFF. The CDR3 DNA follows: TGTACCAGCTCACCCCGGACTAGCGGTTACAATGAGCAGTTCTTC. The whole variable domain, filled in from reference TRBV18 and TRBJ2-1, reads NAGVMQNPRHLVRRRGQEARLRCSPMKGHSHVYWYRQLPEEGLKFMVYLQKENIIDESGMPKERFSAEFPKEGPSILRIQQVVRGDSAAYFCTSSPRTSGYNEQFFGPGTRLTVL.

This clonotype was found many times. The V call is TRBV7-8, the J call TRBJ2-7; tentative D call: TRBD2 (6 bases). This CDR3 is 13 amino acids long. Trimming pared 10 bases from V and 1 base from J, leaving 14 bases between. Germline assignment: CDR1 SGHVS and CDR2 FQNEAQ. CDR3 residues: CATKEGMSYEQYF. The CDR3 DNA is TGTGCCACCAAGGAGGGCATGTCCTACGAGCAGTACTTC.

This clonotype was observed many times. The V and J genes are TRBV5-5 and TRBJ2-7; D remains ambiguous. Per germline, CDR1 SGHKS and CDR2 YYEKEE (reference sequence). The CDR3 loop spans 11 amino acids. V was trimmed by 4 bases and J by 5 bases, leaving 7 bases between them. CDR3 sequence (DNA): TGTGCCAGCAGCCCGGCGGACGAGCAGTACTTC. Translating it yields CASSPADEQYF.

There are many counts of this clonotype. This chain connects TRBV4-3 to TRBJ2-2; D is possibly TRBD1 or TRBD2 (5 bases each). The CDR3 spans 15 residues. Trimming shortened V by 3 bases and J by 0 bases, and 8 bases separated the two germline ends. Germline V gene sequence: CDR1 LGHNA, CDR2 YSLEER. The CDR3 is CASSHGTTNTGELFF. The CDR3 bases are TGCGCCAGCAGCCATGGGACCACGAACACCGGGGAGCTGTTTTTT.

This clonotype has a count of ten or more. The rearrangement joins TRBV20-1 to TRBJ1-5; D gene ambiguous. This CDR3 has 17 residues. CDR1 is DFQATT, CDR2 SNEGSKA, per germline (reference sequence). Trimming removed 3 bases at V and 3 bases at J, with 21 bases between. This chain's CDR3 is CSARAAGLVALNQPQHF. The CDR3 DNA reads TGCAGTGCTAGGGCCGCCGGGCTGGTGGCGCTCAATCAGCCCCAGCATTTT.

This clonotype was recorded at least ten times. The chain couples TRBV5-1 to TRBJ2-3; D is perhaps TRBD2 (6 bases). Germline CDR1 reads SGHRS; CDR2 reads YFSETQ. The CDR3 consists of 18 residues. Between the trimmed V and J ends, which lost 3 bases and 4 bases, there was a span of 24 bases. The CDR3 region has the DNA TGCGCCAGCAGCTCGCCGAGGGAGGCAAGGGGATTATCAGATACGCAGTATTTT. Its translation is CASSSPREARGLSDTQYF.

This clonotype was counted at least ten times. This sequence joins TRBV11-2 and TRBJ2-5, with D uncertain. CDR3 length: 13 residues. Looked up from germline, CDR1 is SGHAT and CDR2 is FQNNGV. V lost 3 bases and J lost 5, with 10 bases in between. This chain's CDR3 is CASSFGLGETQYF. DNA of the CDR3: TGTGCCAGCAGCTTCGGGTTGGGGGAGACCCAGTACTTC.

This clonotype was counted ten times or more. This chain uses TRBV4-3 with TRBJ2-3; D may be TRBD1 (6 bases). Germline V gives CDR1 LGHNA, CDR2 YSLEER. There are 14 residues in the CDR3. The germline V and J ends were trimmed by 6 bases and 2 bases, with 12 bases remaining between them. This CDR3 is CASRAGTSTDTQYF. The CDR3 coding sequence is TGCGCCAGCAGGGCCGGGACATCCACAGATACGCAGTATTTT.

This clonotype came up many times. This rearrangement joins TRBV29-1 to TRBJ2-1; 7 nucleotides match TRBD2. The length of the CDR3 is 16 residues. Germline loops: CDR1 SQVTM, CDR2 ANQGSEA. V lost 3 bases, J lost 0 bases, and 8 bases stayed unmatched. For the CDR3, the DNA is TGCAGCGTTGATTCGGCTAGCGGAATCTCCTACAATGAGCAGTTCTTC. Its translation is CSVDSASGISYNEQFF.

This clonotype was observed at least ten times. This rearrangement joins TRBV5-1 to TRBJ2-1; 9 bases map to TRBD2. The length of the CDR3 is 15 residues. Germline V lookup: CDR1 SGHRS, CDR2 YFSETQ. With 4 bases clipped from V and 7 bases from J, the junction kept 9 bases outside the gene matches. CDR3 sequence: CASSTYSGSRNEQFF. The CDR3 coding sequence is TGCGCCAGCAGCACCTATAGCGGGAGTAGGAATGAGCAGTTCTTC.

V is TRBV7-2 and J is TRBJ2-7; D is perhaps TRBD1 or TRBD2 (5 bases each). This CDR3 comprises 15 residues. V lost 5 bases and J lost 5, with 19 bases in between. The germline V gene has CDR1 SGHTA and CDR2 FQGNSA. CDR3 in DNA: TGTGCCAGCAGCCTCGTCGGGACCGAATTTAACGAGCAGTACTTC. Its protein product is CASSLVGTEFNEQYF.

This clonotype was found many times. The gene calls are TRBV28 and TRBJ2-5, with D unresolved. Trimming stripped 1 base from V and 4 bases from J, with 10 bases between. The CDR3 spans 14 residues. The germline V gene has CDR1 MDHEN and CDR2 SYDVKM. DNA of the CDR3: TGTGCCAGCAGTTTATTGAGTACGGGAGAGACCCAGTACTTC. Translating it yields CASSLLSTGETQYF. The entire variable domain, with the rest obtained from reference TRBV28 and TRBJ2-5, is as follows: DVKVTQSSRYLVKRTGEKVFLECVQDMDHENMFWYRQDPGLGLRLIYFSYDVKMKEKGDIPEGYSVSREKKERFSLILESASTNQTSMYLCASSLLSTGETQYFGPGTRLLVL.

In this sample, this clonotype turned up many times. The genes are TRBV6-2 or TRBV6-3 and TRBJ2-4, with TRBD1 matching 7 bases. Germline V gene lookup returns CDR1 MNHEY and CDR2 SVGEGT. With V trimmed by 7 bases and J by 7 bases, 1 base remained unmatched. This CDR3 comprises 11 residues. The CDR3 protein is CASTQGNIQYF. CDR3 in DNA: TGTGCCAGCACACAGGGGAACATTCAGTACTTC.

This clonotype has at least ten counts. The chain carries TRBV20-1 and TRBJ2-1, with 10 bases fitting TRBD2. V was clipped by 0 bases and J by 3 bases; unmatched bases: 8. CDR3 length equals 17 residues. Germline assignment: CDR1 DFQATT and CDR2 SNEGSKA (reference sequence). The CDR3 sequence: CSARDEASGRDYNEQFF. In DNA, the CDR3 is TGCAGTGCTAGAGATGAGGCTAGCGGGAGAGACTACAATGAGCAGTTCTTC.

At least ten counts were recorded for this clonotype. This chain connects TRBV3-1 to TRBJ2-1, with no clear D. Trimming stripped 4 bases from V and 2 bases from J, with 6 bases between. The CDR3 is 13 amino acids. Germline V CDR1 and CDR2: LGHDT, YNNKEL (reference sequence). The CDR3 region is CASSLPAYNEQFF. The CDR3 DNA is TGTGCCAGCAGCCTGCCCGCCTACAATGAGCAGTTCTTC.

This clonotype was seen ten or more times. The chain employs TRBV20-1 and TRBJ1-1, with no clear D. From germline, CDR1 is DFQATT and CDR2 SNEGSKA (reference sequence). Trimming took 0 bases from V and 7 from J, leaving 9 bases between them. This CDR3 comprises 12 residues. CDR3 sequence: CSARDPRDEAFF. CDR3 DNA: TGCAGTGCTAGAGATCCCCGGGATGAAGCTTTCTTT.